The 19 T cell receptor beta chains in this list originate from one sample, sequenced in a study of blood T cells in healthy people across ages. Combining a sample-barcoded 5' primer with a J-beta primer mix, a second PCR ran for about 7 to 12 cycles. TCRdb independently ran MiXCR on the 5' RACE reads; one entry per CDR3 protein. The profile shows fewer than 1,000,000 distinct CDR3 sequences, around 50% of them singletons. The sample comprised blood. The source of these receptors is an elderly man in good health.

A remark on this clonotype: A read error may explain this, as a much larger clone is one base away. This chain joins TRBV12-3 or TRBV12-4 and TRBJ2-5; tentatively, D is TRBD2 (5 bases). This CDR3 spans 13 amino acids. V lost 6 bases and J 4 bases, leaving 12 bases between the germline ends. CDR3 residues: CASRLIEGETQYF. The DNA for the CDR3 is TGTGCCAGCAGGTTGATCGAGGGAGAGACCCAGTACTTC.

The J gene is TRBJ2-7, the V gene TRBV20-1; 8 bases map to TRBD1. V lost 4 bases and J lost 2; bases outside the gene matches: 7. Germline V CDR1 and CDR2: DFQATT, SNEGSKA (reference sequence). The CDR3 sequence is 14 residues long. DNA for the CDR3: TGCAGTGCTATTCTCGACAGGGGAACCTACGAGCAGTACTTC. Its translation is CSAILDRGTYEQYF.

The chain is built from TRBV11-2 and TRBJ2-7; D possibly corresponds to TRBD2 (6 bases). CDR1 SGHAT and CDR2 FQNNGV come from the germline V gene. CDR3 size: 13 residues. V was cut by 0 bases and J by 5 bases, with 8 bases left in between. The CDR3 sequence is CASSLERENEQYF. As DNA, the CDR3 is TGTGCCAGCAGCTTAGAGCGGGAAAACGAGCAGTACTTC.

This clonotype has ten or more counts. The chain joins TRBV25-1 to TRBJ1-2, with D tentatively TRBD1 (5 bases). The CDR3 extends over 15 amino acids. V lost 3 bases to trimming and J lost 2 bases, with 13 bases between them. From germline, CDR1 is MGHDK and CDR2 SYGVNS. In DNA, the CDR3 is TGTGCCAGCAGTGAGCGGGGCAGGACAAACTATGGCTACACCTTC. This gives the protein CASSERGRTNYGYTF.

The chain employs TRBV30 and TRBJ2-7; D uncertain. Trimming cost V 0 bases and J 5 bases, with 14 bases left between them. The CDR3 loop spans 14 amino acids. The germline V gene encodes CDR1 GTSNPN and CDR2 SVGIG (reference sequence). The CDR3 DNA is TGTGCCTGGAGTGTACAAGGGAACAAGAACGAGCAGTACTTC. This encodes CAWSVQGNKNEQYF.

The table lists this clonotype with a few counts. The V call is TRBV5-6, the J call TRBJ2-5; D is undetermined. V lost 5 bases, J lost 6 bases, and 14 bases lay in between. The CDR3 loop spans 13 amino acids. Germline assignment: CDR1 SGHDT and CDR2 YYEEEE. DNA for the CDR3: TGTGCCAGCAGTACGGTCCTACGAAAGACCCAGTACTTC. As protein: CASSTVLRKTQYF.

The chain combines TRBV24-1 with TRBJ2-2; D is undetermined. V lost 7 bases and J lost 1, with 9 bases in between. Germline CDR1 is KGHDR and CDR2 is SFDVKD. The CDR3 has 14 residues. The CDR3 spells CATRSMENTGELFF. DNA for the CDR3: TGTGCCACCAGGTCTATGGAGAACACCGGGGAGCTGTTTTTT.

This chain joins TRBV12-3 or TRBV12-4 and TRBJ1-5; weak D call: TRBD1 (5 bases). The CDR3 length is 14 residues. V was trimmed by 3 bases and J by 0 bases, leaving 6 bases between them. The chain's CDR3 is CASSFRDSNQPQHF. CDR3 nucleotides: TGTGCCAGCAGTTTCAGGGATAGCAATCAGCCCCAGCATTTT.

The rearrangement links TRBV20-1 to TRBJ2-3; D perhaps matches TRBD2 (6 bases). Germline CDR1 and CDR2: DFQATT and SNEGSKA (reference sequence). V shed 2 bases and J shed 4 bases, with 7 bases lying between them. The CDR3 has 12 amino acids. The CDR3 nucleotides read TGCAGTGCTAGATTAGCGGCAGATACGCAGTATTTT. Translation gives CSARLAADTQYF.

This clonotype was seen a handful of times. The V call is TRBV2, the J call TRBJ2-7; D gene ambiguous. Germline loops: CDR1 SNHLY, CDR2 FYNNEI. V gave up 2 bases and J gave up 5 bases, with 16 bases separating them. The CDR3 contains 15 residues. This CDR3 reads CASSEFSSQSHEQYF. CDR3 DNA: TGTGCCAGCAGTGAATTTTCGTCCCAATCCCACGAGCAGTACTTC.

This chain connects TRBV12-3 or TRBV12-4 to TRBJ1-1; the D is unclear. The CDR3 loop spans 14 amino acids. Deletions cut 2 bases from V and 1 base from J, with 8 bases between. Written as DNA, the CDR3 is TGTGCCAGCAGTTTAAAATGGGAGAACACTGAAGCTTTCTTT. Residues: CASSLKWENTEAFF.

This clonotype was counted only a few times. The V gene is TRBV7-6, the J gene TRBJ2-5; maybe TRBD1 (5 bases). The length of the CDR3 is 15 residues. V was shortened by 3 bases and J by 5 bases, with 16 bases between the two germline ends. Per the germline V gene, CDR1 is SGHVS and CDR2 is FNYEAQ. CDR3 residues: CASSLMSRRQETQYF. CDR3 sequence (DNA): TGTGCCAGCAGCTTGATGTCTCGAAGACAGGAGACCCAGTACTTC.

This sequence joins TRBV19 and TRBJ2-5; D gene uncertain. The J call may not be correct, given that the DNA end is closer to TRBJ2-7. The CDR3 runs 14 residues. CDR1 is LNHDA and CDR2 is SQIVND in the germline V gene (reference sequence). CDR3 loop: CASSINGLGDEQYF. The CDR3 bases are TGTGCCAGTAGTATTAACGGCCTTGGGGACGAGCAGTACTTC.

The rearrangement joins TRBV7-3 to TRBJ2-1, with D maybe TRBD1 (5 bases). Germline V gene sequence: CDR1 SGHTA, CDR2 FQGTGA. Trimming stripped 8 bases from V and 11 bases from J, with 19 bases between. The CDR3 sequence is 13 residues long. The DNA of the CDR3 is TGTGCCAGCGGCTCTACCTCCGGACAACAGCAGTTCTTC. This codes for CASGSTSGQQQFF.

In DNA, the CDR3 is TGTGCCAGCAGCCTCGGACAGGGGTTGACTGAAGCTTTCTTT. This encodes CASSLGQGLTEAFF. The chain joins TRBV7-2 to TRBJ1-1; 9 bases align to TRBD1. Losses at the gene ends were 5 bases for V and 5 bases for J; bases not matched to a gene: 6. This CDR3 is built from 14 residues. The germline V gene encodes CDR1 SGHTA and CDR2 FQGNSA.

The chain is built from TRBV4-3 and TRBJ1-1; a possible D gene is TRBD1 (6 bases). Germline CDR1 LGHNA, CDR2 YSLEER. The CDR3 extends over 16 amino acids. V dropped 0 bases and J dropped 1 base, with 12 bases sitting between them. CDR3 coding DNA: TGCGCCAGCAGCCAAGAAGGGCGCAGGGGGAACACTGAAGCTTTCTTT. The encoded protein is CASSQEGRRGNTEAFF.

The CDR3 here is CASSRRPFTGELFF. As DNA, the CDR3 is TGTGCCAGCAGTCGACGACCGTTCACCGGGGAGCTGTTTTTT. The V call is TRBV14, the J call TRBJ2-2; D is unclear. CDR1 is SGHDN, CDR2 FVKESK, per germline. Trimming removed 6 bases from V and 4 bases from J, with 12 bases in between. The CDR3 length is 14 residues.

Note on this clonotype: This may be a read error: a much more frequent sequence differs by one nucleotide. V and J are TRBV12-3 or TRBV12-4 and TRBJ2-1; D is possibly TRBD2 (6 bases). Trimming stripped 6 bases from V and 9 bases from J, with 21 bases between. This CDR3 has 15 amino acids. CDR3 region: CASSTGSFIVGEQFF. The CDR3 DNA reads TGTGCCAGCAGCACCGGGAGCTTTATAGTCGGTGAGCAGTTCTTC.

The CDR3 loop is CASSFRDAQETQYF. CDR3 nucleotide sequence: TGCGCCAGCAGCTTCCGGGACGCCCAAGAGACCCAGTACTTC. The chain couples TRBV5-1 to TRBJ2-5, with D possibly being TRBD1 or TRBD2 (5 bases each). CDR3 size: 14 residues. CDR1 and CDR2 from the germline V gene are SGHRS and YFSETQ. V gave up 2 bases and J gave up 1 base, with 9 bases separating them. The entire variable domain, with the rest obtained from reference TRBV5-1 and TRBJ2-5, is as follows: KAGVTQTPRYLIKTRGQQVTLSCSPISGHRSVSWYQQTPGQGLQFLFEYFSETQRNKGNFPGRFSGRQFSNSRSEMNVSTLELGDSALYLCASSFRDAQETQYFGPGTRLLVL.